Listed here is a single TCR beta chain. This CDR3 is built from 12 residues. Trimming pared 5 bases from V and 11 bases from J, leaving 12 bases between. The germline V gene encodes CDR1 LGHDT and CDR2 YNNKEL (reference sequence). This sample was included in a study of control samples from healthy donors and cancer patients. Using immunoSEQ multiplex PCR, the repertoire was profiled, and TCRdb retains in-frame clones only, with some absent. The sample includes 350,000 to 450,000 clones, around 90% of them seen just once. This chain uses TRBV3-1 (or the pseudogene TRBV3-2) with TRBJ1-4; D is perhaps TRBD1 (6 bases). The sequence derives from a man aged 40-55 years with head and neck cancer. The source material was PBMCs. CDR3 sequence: CASSDRYEKLFF. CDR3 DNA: TGTGCCAGCAGCGACAGGTACGAGAAACTGTTTTTT.